The 10 T cell receptor beta chains below come from one sample, sequenced in a study of blood T cell repertoires in COVID-19. Method: immunoSEQ multiplex PCR; TCRdb's copy keeps in-frame clones and lacks some. The profile shows tens of thousands of clones, more than 75% of them singletons. Sequenced sample: peripheral blood. Source of these receptors: a human donor in a cohort sampled during active COVID-19.

A single count supports this clone. This rearrangement joins TRBV11-2 to TRBJ2-3, with TRBD1 identical over 10 bases. Per the germline V gene, CDR1 is SGHAT and CDR2 is FQNNGV. The CDR3 is 16 residues long. Trimming at V came to 1 base and at J to 3 bases, leaving 4 bases not matched to a gene. The CDR3 here is CASSLGPGQGTDTQYF. CDR3 bases: TGTGCCAGCAGCTTAGGCCCGGGACAGGGGACAGATACGCAGTATTTT.

The chain recombines TRBV4-3 with TRBJ1-6; D remains unclear. The germline V and J ends were trimmed by 0 bases and 0 bases, with 6 bases remaining between them. The V gene's germline CDR1 is LGHNA and CDR2 YSLEER. This CDR3 has 16 residues. The CDR3 here is CASSQDPHSYNSPLHF. CDR3 nucleotide sequence: TGCGCCAGCAGCCAAGACCCACACTCCTATAATTCACCCCTCCACTTT.

This clone was observed once. The rearrangement uses TRBV29-1 and TRBJ2-2; D not resolved. The V gene's germline CDR1 is SQVTM and CDR2 ANQGSEA. The ends were cut back, 5 bases at V and 5 bases at J, with 6 bases in the middle. The CDR3 loop spans 11 amino acids. DNA of the CDR3: TGCAGCGTTCGACAAACCGGGGAGCTGTTTTTT. This codes for CSVRQTGELFF.

The chain joins TRBV5-1 to TRBJ1-4; D is undetermined. Germline V lookup: CDR1 SGHRS, CDR2 YFSETQ. This CDR3 has 15 amino acids. V shed 0 bases and J shed 3 bases, with 9 bases lying between them. The DNA of the CDR3 is TGCGCCAGCAGCTTGGACCGGACTGCTAATGAAAAACTGTTTTTT. It yields the protein CASSLDRTANEKLFF.

V is TRBV27 and J is TRBJ2-5; D might be TRBD1 (7 bases). CDR1 MNHEY and CDR2 SMNVEV come from the germline V gene (reference sequence). The CDR3 length is 16 residues. V was pared by 4 bases and J by 2 bases, with 17 bases between. CDR3 DNA sequence: TGTGCCAGCAGTTCCCTGAGGGCAGGGGGGCAAGAGACCCAGTACTTC. It translates to CASSSLRAGGQETQYF.

The sample holds one count of this clone. The chain is built from TRBV9 and TRBJ1-3, with a possible D match to TRBD1 (6 bases). The V gene lost 3 bases and the J gene lost 3 bases, with 16 bases spanning the gap. The germline V gene has CDR1 SGDLS and CDR2 YYNGEE. This CDR3 comprises 16 residues. The chain's CDR3 is CASSAVTGTGGNTIYF. CDR3 bases: TGTGCCAGCAGCGCGGTAACAGGGACGGGTGGAAACACCATATATTTT.

V is TRBV7-2 and J is TRBJ1-1, with a possible D match to TRBD1 (6 bases). The CDR3 length is 15 residues. CDR1 SGHTA and CDR2 FQGNSA come from the germline V gene. With 6 bases removed from V and 0 bases from J, the gap between germline ends came to 14 bases. The CDR3 loop reads CASRLRGSMNTEAFF. CDR3 DNA sequence: TGTGCCAGCAGGCTTAGGGGGAGCATGAACACTGAAGCTTTCTTT. Full variable domain (remainder filled in from reference TRBV7-2 and TRBJ1-1): GAGVSQSPSNKVTEKGKDVELRCDPISGHTALYWYRQSLGQGLEFLIYFQGNSAPDKSGLPSDRFSAERTGGSVSTLTIQRTQQEDSAVYLCASRLRGSMNTEAFFGQGTRLTVV.

The rearrangement uses TRBV9 and TRBJ2-4, with 7 bases aligning to TRBD2. Germline-derived CDR1 and CDR2 are SGDLS and YYNGEE. CDR3 length equals 15 residues. V gave up 3 bases and J gave up 0 bases; unmatched junction bases: 3. The CDR3, as DNA: TGTGCCAGCAGCGGGGGACTACTAGCCAAAAACATTCAGTACTTC. Amino acids: CASSGGLLAKNIQYF. The full variable domain, rest sourced from reference TRBV9 and TRBJ2-4, is DSGVTQTPKHLITATGQRVTLRCSPRSGDLSVYWYQQSLDQGLQFLIQYYNGEERAKGNILERFSAQQFPDLHSELNLSSLELGDSALYFCASSGGLLAKNIQYFGAGTRLSVL.

This chain connects TRBV4-1 to TRBJ2-1; D unclear. This CDR3 is built from 16 residues. CDR1 and CDR2 (germline): MGHRA, YSYEKL. Trimming removed 1 base at V and 0 bases at J, with 10 bases between. CDR3 nucleotide sequence: TGCGCCAGCAGCCAAGTTTTGGAGAGCTCCTACAATGAGCAGTTCTTC. It is translated as CASSQVLESSYNEQFF.

The V gene is TRBV19, the J gene TRBJ1-5; D not resolved. Trimming cost V 9 bases and J 2 bases, with 14 bases left between them. This CDR3 has 14 residues. Germline-derived CDR1 and CDR2 are LNHDA and SQIVND (reference sequence). CDR3 DNA: TGTGCCAGCGGGTGGAAGCAAGGCAATCAGCCCCAGCATTTT. This codes for CASGWKQGNQPQHF.